Given below is one T cell receptor beta chain in context. Its antigen has not been determined. The sample holds no much larger clone one base away, and base qualities are not on file. The sample contains more than one DNA sequence encoding this CDR3. Using the deep immunoSEQ assay, multiplex PCR amplified TCR CDR3 regions from genomic DNA. Genomic DNA extracted from each cell subset was distributed evenly over all wells of several immunoSEQ 96-well plates, and each plate served as one replicate. For sorted subsets, each replicate PCR was loaded with 200 ng genomic DNA, equivalent to some 31,000 T cell genomes. Purified libraries were quantified with a Qubit 3.0 fluorometer, sized on a Bioanalyzer 2100, and re-quantified with the KAPA Library Quantification kit. Every immunoSEQ 96-well plate was sequenced on a separate single-read 150-cycle Illumina NextSeq 550 flow cell. As for how the authors treated the data: Because the immunoSEQ output held only junctional sequences and lacked quality scores, the filtering could not match the filtering applied to full-length reads. Sequences were annotated with PyIR, a Python wrapper for IgBLAST v1.9, and V/J genes and CDR3 were assigned using IMGT germline references. Any read was removed if the V/J assignment was weak (E-value above 1e-6), the CDR3 was missing, or the read contained stop codons, out-of-frame junctions, or ambiguous translated residues. V3J clonotypes were defined by identical inferred V gene, J gene, and CDR3 amino acid sequence. Percentage overlap between repertoires was calculated by dividing the number of shared unique clonotypes by the size of the smaller repertoire. Repertoire richness was assessed with RTK rarefaction, the Chao1 estimator, and Recon v2.1 estimates of unobserved clonotypes. OLGA was used to compute generation probabilities for all TCRbeta clonotypes that the gDNA method yielded from a handful of donors. Drawn from immuneACCESS, this table holds only the in-frame rearrangements with V and J called that TCRdb kept. Clones are partly lost; checked studies trace under half to an unresolved V gene and leave the rest unexplained. V, J and clone size are those of that table, while D and trimming were read from the DNA. The sample yields around 620,000 clones; around 96% were counted once. About 0.11% of the sample comes from the top ten.

The data were taken from a study of shared clonotypes between healthy human individuals (dated by TCRdb to between 2020 and 2021). Regarding the research as a whole: A few men and two women, aged 18 to 49 years, made up the cohort. For each donor, CD4 naive and CD4 memory were each run on three plates, CD8 naive on two plates, and CD8 memory on one plate. To estimate repertoire size and how much clonotype sharing occurs between individuals, the study deeply sequenced the blood TCR repertoires of several healthy adults. Libraries were prepared and TCR repertoires were sequenced by different laboratories using diverse techniques, in order to increase sequencing depth and limit assay-specific biases. Per donor, leukapheresis produced somewhere between about 0.9 and 10 billion PBMCs. On the study overall, not on this receptor specifically: Rarefaction of sorted-subset datasets indicated incomplete sequencing despite the large sequencing depth. Clonotypes shared by all four sorted-subset donors showed higher generation probabilities than non-shared clonotypes. Because the study included a small number of donors, the genetic and exposure-history diversity represented was limited. Naive subsets generally had larger estimated clonotype richness than memory subsets did. Across several donors, roughly 5.1% of naive CD4, approximately 4% of naive CD8, 2% to 2.5% of memory CD4, and about 0.44% of memory CD8 clonotypes were shared. Sampling was limited to blood, and TCR repertoires in tissue likely differ from TCR repertoires in blood. Pairwise subsampling indicated that sequencing depth was expected to affect the degree of clonotype sharing among donors.

CD8 naive samples were CD45RO-negative cells positively selected for CCR7, giving a CD45RA+CCR7+ population that excluded TemRA cells. Healthy HIV-negative adults with no recently reported acute infections or vaccinations were included as donors. Every donor was a Caucasian adult living in Nashville, Tennessee, USA. After blood collection by leukapheresis, PBMCs were isolated using Ficoll-Histopaque density gradient centrifugation and then cryopreserved in the vapor phase of liquid nitrogen. Analytical flow cytometry was used to check the purity and quantity of each magnetically sorted T cell population. From each sorted fraction, genomic DNA was isolated and quantified by UV absorbance on a Nanodrop 2000c. V loses 2 bases at its end and J loses 4 bases; junction bases beyond the gene matches: 4. The CDR3 numbers 14 residues from cysteine through phenylalanine. This entry keeps only the CDR3 DNA: 42 bases, framed from base 1. The germline V gene (reference sequence) provides CDR1 MNHEY and CDR2 SMNVEV.

The sequence links TRBV27 to TRBJ2-7, and 8 junctional nucleotides match TRBD1. Material: naive CD8+ T cells sorted from blood. This specimen's cell subset or site label, interpreted: CD45RA+CCR7+. The origin of this receptor is a woman in her thirties in good health. The CDR3 has the sequence CASSLARGPYEQYF. The DNA sequence reads TGTGCCAGCAGTTTAGCCAGGGGGCCTTACGAGCAGTACTTC.